The 10 T cell receptor beta chains in this list originate from one sample, sequenced in a study of blood T cell repertoires in COVID-19. Clones were read by immunoSEQ multiplex PCR, and TCRdb kept only the in-frame ones, dropping some. The sample yields approximately 140,000 clones, almost 90% seen once. Sequencing was carried out using peripheral blood. The receptors derive from a woman in her sixties or seventies with acute or convalescent COVID-19.

The J gene is TRBJ2-5, the V gene TRBV3-1 (or the pseudogene TRBV3-2); D ambiguous. Trimming cost V 0 bases and J 6 bases, with 17 bases left between them. The CDR3 covers 16 residues. Germline CDR1 LGHDT, CDR2 YNNKEL (reference sequence). The CDR3 nucleotides are TGTGCCAGCAGCCAAGATCTAGGCTTGTCTGCAAAGACCCAGTACTTC. It yields the protein CASSQDLGLSAKTQYF.

The chain couples TRBV11-3 to TRBJ2-2; D remains ambiguous. Germline V CDR1 and CDR2: SGHNT, YENEEA. The CDR3 consists of 12 residues. Trimming cost V 6 bases and J 1 base, with 3 bases left between them. The CDR3 here is CASSQNTGELFF. The CDR3 DNA sequence: TGTGCCAGCAGTCAGAACACCGGGGAGCTGTTTTTT. The full variable domain, in which reference TRBV11-3 and TRBJ2-2 provide the parts outside the CDR3, is EAGVVQSPRYKIIEKKQPVAFWCNPISGHNTLYWYLQNLGQGPELLIRYENEEAVDDSQLPKDRFSAERLKGVDSTLKIQPAELGDSAVYLCASSQNTGELFFGEGSRLTVL.

Notes on this clone: A junction boundary mismatches the germline segment, possibly from a read error. This rearrangement joins TRBV5-6 to TRBJ2-1; maybe TRBD2 (5 bases). Germline lookup yields CDR1 SGHDT and CDR2 YYEEEE. CDR3 size: 15 residues. CDR3 DNA sequence: TGTGCCAGCAGGTTGGCCCTGGACTCATACAATGAGCAGTTCTTC. This encodes CASRLALDSYNEQFF.

The rearrangement links TRBV27 to TRBJ2-3; TRBD1 matches at 11 bases. CDR1 MNHEY and CDR2 SMNVEV come from the germline V gene (reference sequence). V shed 1 base, J shed 6 bases, and the junction held 6 bases outside the gene matches. This CDR3 has 16 residues. In nucleotides, the CDR3 is TGTGCCAGCAGTTTATTTGGGACAGGGGGTAGGGATACGCAGTATTTT. Translating it yields CASSLFGTGGRDTQYF.

CDR3 nucleotide sequence: TGTGCCAGCAGCCCTGGCTGGGGGGATCAGCCCCAGCATTTT. Residues: CASSPGWGDQPQHF. V and J are TRBV5-6 and TRBJ1-5; tentative D call: TRBD1 (5 bases). CDR1 SGHDT and CDR2 YYEEEE come from the germline V gene. CDR3 size: 14 residues. V lost 4 bases and J lost 5, with 13 bases in between.

The chain uses TRBV5-1 and TRBJ2-7; D not certain. Germline V lookup: CDR1 SGHRS, CDR2 YFSETQ. The CDR3 sequence is 14 residues long. V shed 0 bases and J shed 0 bases, with 7 bases lying between them. This chain's CDR3 is CASSLAISSYEQYF. The CDR3 DNA follows: TGCGCCAGCAGCTTGGCGATCAGCTCCTACGAGCAGTACTTC. The full variable domain, in which reference TRBV5-1 and TRBJ2-7 provide the parts outside the CDR3, is KAGVTQTPRYLIKTRGQQVTLSCSPISGHRSVSWYQQTPGQGLQFLFEYFSETQRNKGNFPGRFSGRQFSNSRSEMNVSTLELGDSALYLCASSLAISSYEQYFGPGTRLTVT.

V gene TRBV19 combines with J gene TRBJ1-5, with 7 bases matching TRBD1. Germline-derived CDR1 and CDR2 are LNHDA and SQIVND (reference sequence). The CDR3 consists of 14 residues. The V segment lost 1 base and the J segment 10 bases; nucleotides outside the gene matches: 7. The CDR3 here is CASSIGAGGRPQHF. The CDR3 nucleotides are TGTGCCAGTAGTATAGGGGCAGGGGGTCGCCCCCAGCATTTT. Drawing the rest from reference TRBV19 and TRBJ1-5, the complete variable domain is DGGITQSPKYLFRKEGQNVTLSCEQNLNHDAMYWYRQDPGQGLRLIYYSQIVNDFQKGDIAEGYSVSREKKESFPLTVTSAQKNPTAFYLCASSIGAGGRPQHFGDGTRLSIL.

The chain couples TRBV7-2 to TRBJ2-2; 7 bases line up with TRBD1. CDR1 and CDR2 from the germline V gene are SGHTA and FQGNSA. With 5 bases clipped from V and 6 bases from J, the junction kept 12 bases outside the gene matches. This CDR3 has 16 amino acids. CDR3 sequence: CASSTRPGTAAGELFF. The DNA of the CDR3 is TGTGCCAGCAGCACCCGACCCGGGACAGCAGCCGGGGAGCTGTTTTTT.

The V call is TRBV28, the J call TRBJ1-1; 7 positions match TRBD1. The germline V gene encodes CDR1 MDHEN and CDR2 SYDVKM. V dropped 5 bases and J dropped 9; count of bases not matched to a gene: 6. CDR3 size: 12 residues. In nucleotides, the CDR3 is TGTGCCAGCAGTGATCCGGGACAGCAAGCTTTCTTT. This gives the protein CASSDPGQQAFF.

This chain links TRBV24-1 with TRBJ2-2; 9 bases line up with TRBD2. V gave up 8 bases and J gave up 6 bases; unmatched junction bases: 9. The CDR3 is made up of 15 amino acids. The germline CDR1 and CDR2 sequences are KGHDR and SFDVKD. The CDR3 sequence: CATKPSLAGSGELFF. CDR3 sequence (DNA): TGTGCCACCAAACCGTCGCTAGCGGGGTCCGGGGAGCTGTTTTTT.